This entry concerns a single T cell receptor beta chain. This entry comes from a study of blood T cells in healthy people across ages. CDR3 length equals 15 residues. Germline V CDR1 and CDR2: SGHTA, FQGNSA. J lost 8 bases, V lost 2 bases, and 3 bases had no gene match. A second PCR, run for about 6 to 11 cycles, used a sample-barcoded 5' primer plus a J-beta primer mix. TCRdb processed the 5' RACE reads anew with MiXCR; each CDR3 protein has one entry. The sample includes under 1,100,000 distinct CDR3 sequences, roughly 24% of them seen just once. The data also belong to a second study, concerning T cells of mothers and their children.

Sequencing used blood. The source is a girl aged 2 to 10 in good health. V is TRBV7-2 and J is TRBJ1-6; 10 bases map to TRBD1. CDR3: CASSLYGTGDSPLHF. The CDR3 coding sequence is TGTGCCAGCAGCTTATATGGGACAGGGGATTCACCCCTCCACTTT. Based on the CDR3 plus reference TRBV7-2 and TRBJ1-6, the full variable domain is GAGVSQSPSNKVTEKGKDVELRCDPISGHTALYWYRQSLGQGLEFLIYFQGNSAPDKSGLPSDRFSAERTGGSVSTLTIQRTQQEDSAVYLCASSLYGTGDSPLHFGNGTRLTVT.